This is a list of T cell receptor beta chains from one sample in a study of cytomegalovirus exposure and HLA in healthy donors. Profiled with immunoSEQ multiplex PCR; TCRdb holds only in-frame clones, not every one. The data hold more than 50,000 clones, with about 65% observed a single time. The sequenced sample was PBMCs. The receptors here all came from a man aged 45-65 years in good health and CMV-seropositive. Both conserved end residues are part of each CDR3. Clone size is stated in some rows and not others, as once, few, many or a class when expanded.

j_gene,v_gene,abundance,CDR3aa
TRBJ2-1,TRBV11-2,NA,CASSLVWEDDSYNEQFF
TRBJ2-5,TRBV5-1,NA,CASSLGGQGAREQYF
TRBJ1-2,TRBV30,NA,CARDGTGTYGYTF
TRBJ2-1,TRBV7-2,NA,CASSLGQPNEQFF
TRBJ1-3,TRBV30,NA,CAWSHRRGPGNTIYF
TRBJ2-7,TRBV11-2,NA,CASSRAGASSYEQYF
TRBJ2-5,TRBV10-3,once,CAISEGTGMGWETQYF
TRBJ1-4,TRBV7-2,NA,CASSLGLGEKLFF
TRBJ1-6,TRBV5-1,NA,CASSLAFRGISPLHF
TRBJ2-1,TRBV10-3,NA,CAISEPGTSGYNEQFF
TRBJ2-5,TRBV10-2,NA,CASRTGTSEVGSQYF
TRBJ2-7,TRBV7-3,NA,CASSLGTRGSYEQYF
TRBJ2-7,TRBV5-4,once,CASSRPGGGPSYEQYF
TRBJ2-7,TRBV13,NA,CASSSGRQAYEQYF
TRBJ2-5,TRBV10-3,NA,CAISEGGKGPGTQYF
TRBJ1-6,TRBV12-5,NA,CASGSAGGNSPLHF
TRBJ2-2,TRBV7-3,few,CASRLSGSNTGELFF
TRBJ2-1,TRBV6-6,NA,CASSWSGVNNEQFF
TRBJ2-5,TRBV2,NA,CASRADSEETQYF
TRBJ2-1,TRBV30,NA,CAWSVAGGPRAFF
TRBJ2-2,TRBV29-1,NA,CSVSPTGGANTGELFF
TRBJ2-1,TRBV14,NA,CASSRQTPFNEQFF
TRBJ2-5,TRBV5-6,NA,CASSWLGAGVRNQETQYF
TRBJ2-7,TRBV7-6,NA,CASSSSGTGGFYEQYF
TRBJ1-2,TRBV29-1,NA,CSVESSGCLYGYTF
TRBJ1-2,TRBV13,NA,CASSPGGKITF
TRBJ2-3,TRBV5-6,NA,CASSPKRVDTQYF
TRBJ2-1,TRBV5-1,NA,CASSSIGAASGVSQRYNEQFF
TRBJ2-7,TRBV4-1,few,CASSQGAGTTIYEQYF
TRBJ2-2,TRBV5-4,NA,CASSLRREVNTGELFF
TRBJ1-5,TRBV7-2,few,CASSPGQPYSNQPQHF
TRBJ1-6,TRBV7-2,NA,CASSRGQGRGRGPLHF
TRBJ2-1,TRBV30,NA,CAWSPLAVSYNEQFF
TRBJ1-2,TRBV4-1,NA,CASSHEGRDEDYTF
TRBJ2-5,TRBV30,NA,CAWISPLAGPEAQYF
TRBJ2-5,TRBV14,NA,CASSQGRGWGLALQETQYF
TRBJ1-1,TRBV21-1,NA,CASSNSDRWYLDTEAFF
TRBJ2-3,TRBV27,NA,CASSSGTHSTLVTDTQYF
TRBJ2-7,TRBV23-1,NA,CASSQVGTSGNYEQYF
TRBJ2-2,TRBV6-6,NA,CASSFNTGELFF
TRBJ1-4,TRBV6-1,NA,CASTLDMTNEKLFF
TRBJ1-2,TRBV19,NA,CASSVPGTGTNYGYTF
TRBJ1-2,TRBV27,few,CASSLSTGSNGYTF
TRBJ2-5,TRBV9,few,CASSVVQGGQETQYF
TRBJ2-5,TRBV7-2,NA,CASSSTSRRETQYF
TRBJ2-5,TRBV11-3,NA,CASSLRASGSVETQYF
TRBJ2-7,TRBV6-1,NA,CASSEEKYRVYEQYF
TRBJ1-2,TRBV6-5,NA,CASSPNRGQGYTF
TRBJ2-7,TRBV11-2,NA,CASSLAGLAGAAYEQYF
TRBJ1-5,TRBV18,few,CASSPFLGEQPQHF
TRBJ1-2,TRBV30,few,CAWDSPHGYTF
NA,TRBV4-3,NA,CASSQSGRYEQYF
TRBJ2-3,TRBV14,once,CASSQLASGTSTDTQYF
TRBJ2-5,TRBV6-1,NA,CASPPGQGLTQYF
TRBJ2-7,TRBV6-5,NA,CASSYVTSGALEQYF
TRBJ1-6,TRBV5-6,NA,CASSGTGTNNSPLHF
TRBJ1-3,TRBV7-2,NA,CASSSDRGINTIYF
TRBJ2-2,TRBV6-1,NA,CASTEQGETGELFF
TRBJ2-3,TRBV10-3,NA,CAISDIGGSRTDTQYF